The TCR beta chain described here comes from a study of T cell changes during pregnancy in multiple sclerosis. CDR1 and CDR2 (germline): SNHLY, FYNNEI. Trimming at V came to 8 bases and at J to 5 bases, leaving 5 bases not matched to a gene. There are 14 residues in the CDR3. Method: immunoSEQ multiplex PCR; TCRdb's copy keeps in-frame clones and lacks some. The sample lists over 85,000 clones, 75% to 95% occurring once. This chain uses TRBV2 with TRBJ1-4; TRBD1 matches 10 bases. Source: peripheral blood, taken after pregnancy. The clonotype was recovered from a female donor in good health, enrolled as a control in a pregnancy study. The CDR3 DNA follows: TGTGCCAGCCTCGGGACAGGGGTGAATGAAAAACTGTTTTTT. Translated, it gives CASLGTGVNEKLFF.